The source of this T cell receptor (beta chain) is a study of beta chain features in type 1 diabetes. This clone occurred a few times. The antigen is not known. Trimming cost V 3 bases and J 0 bases, with 7 bases left between them. Germline lookup yields CDR1 SGHNT and CDR2 YYREEE (reference sequence). This CDR3 is 14 amino acids long. Since all of the isolated RNA was reverse transcribed, expressed TCRB transcripts were what got sequenced. Sequencing used immunoSEQ multiplex PCR; TCRdb keeps in-frame clones, though not all of them. Of a few hundred thousand clones in the sample, around a tenth were seen once. Regarding the study as a whole: Type 1 diabetes patients showed a moderate but significant shortening of TCRB CDR3s in all four CD4+ subsets.

This TCR derives from a man aged 30-40 years with type 1 diabetes. The sequencing input was central memory CD4+ T cells from blood. The rearrangement uses TRBV5-4 and TRBJ1-3; D is ambiguous. The CDR3 DNA sequence: TGTGCCAGCAGCTATCAGAGCTCTGGAAACACCATATATTTT. This encodes CASSYQSSGNTIYF.